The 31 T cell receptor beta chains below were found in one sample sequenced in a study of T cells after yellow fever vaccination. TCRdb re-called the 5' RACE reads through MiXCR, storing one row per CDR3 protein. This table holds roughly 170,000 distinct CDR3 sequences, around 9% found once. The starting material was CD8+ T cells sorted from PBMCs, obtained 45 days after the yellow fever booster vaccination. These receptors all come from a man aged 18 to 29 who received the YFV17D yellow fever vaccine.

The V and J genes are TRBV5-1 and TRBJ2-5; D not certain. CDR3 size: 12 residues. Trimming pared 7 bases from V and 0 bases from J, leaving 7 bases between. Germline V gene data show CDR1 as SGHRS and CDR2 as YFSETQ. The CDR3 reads CASRGDQETQYF. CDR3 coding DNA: TGCGCCAGCCGAGGCGACCAAGAGACCCAGTACTTC.

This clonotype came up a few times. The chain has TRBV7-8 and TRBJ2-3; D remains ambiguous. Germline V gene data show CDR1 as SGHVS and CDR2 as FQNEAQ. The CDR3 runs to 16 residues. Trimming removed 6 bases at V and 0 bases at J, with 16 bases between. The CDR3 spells CASRRLGFSSTDTQYF. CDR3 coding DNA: TGTGCCAGCAGGCGGCTCGGATTTTCTAGCACAGATACGCAGTATTTT.

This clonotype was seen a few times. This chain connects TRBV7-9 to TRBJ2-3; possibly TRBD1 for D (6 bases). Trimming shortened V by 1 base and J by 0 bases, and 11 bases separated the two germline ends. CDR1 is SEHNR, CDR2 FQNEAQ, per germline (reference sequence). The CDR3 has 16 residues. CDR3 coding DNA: TGTGCCAGCAGCTTAGGGGCAGGGGAGAGCACAGATACGCAGTATTTT. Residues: CASSLGAGESTDTQYF.

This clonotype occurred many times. DNA of the CDR3: TGTGCCAGCAGCAAAGAGGATGGCAACTCGCTCGAGCAGTACGTC. Translation: CASSKEDGNSLEQYV. This sequence joins TRBV21-1 and TRBJ2-7. TRBV21-1 is reported as a pseudogene. The CDR3 length is 15 residues.

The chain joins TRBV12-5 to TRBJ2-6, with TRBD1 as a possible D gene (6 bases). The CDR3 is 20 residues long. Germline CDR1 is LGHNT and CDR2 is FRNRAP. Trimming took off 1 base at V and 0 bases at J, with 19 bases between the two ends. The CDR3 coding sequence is TGTGCTAGTGGTTTGGCTCCGACAGGACCAGTTCACTCTGGGGCCAACGTCCTGACTTTC. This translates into CASGLAPTGPVHSGANVLTF.

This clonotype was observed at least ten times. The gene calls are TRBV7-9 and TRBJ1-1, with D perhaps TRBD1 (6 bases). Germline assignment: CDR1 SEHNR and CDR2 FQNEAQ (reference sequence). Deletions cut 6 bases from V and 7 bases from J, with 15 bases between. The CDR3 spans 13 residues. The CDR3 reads CASRPGVFNEAFF. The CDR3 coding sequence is TGTGCCAGCAGACCAGGGGTGTTCAATGAAGCTTTCTTT.

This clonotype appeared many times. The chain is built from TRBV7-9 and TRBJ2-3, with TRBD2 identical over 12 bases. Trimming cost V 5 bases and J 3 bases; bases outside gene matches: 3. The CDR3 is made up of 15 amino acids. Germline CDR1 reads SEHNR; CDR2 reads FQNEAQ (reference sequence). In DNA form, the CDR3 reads TGTGCCAGCAGCAACGGGACTAGCGGGACAGATACGCAGTATTTT. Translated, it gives CASSNGTSGTDTQYF.

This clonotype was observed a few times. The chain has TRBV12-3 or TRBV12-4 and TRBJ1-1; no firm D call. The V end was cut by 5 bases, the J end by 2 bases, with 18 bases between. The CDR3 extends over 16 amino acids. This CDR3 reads CASSAEDGRKNTEAFF. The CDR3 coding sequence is TGTGCCAGCAGTGCCGAGGACGGGCGGAAAAACACTGAAGCTTTCTTT.

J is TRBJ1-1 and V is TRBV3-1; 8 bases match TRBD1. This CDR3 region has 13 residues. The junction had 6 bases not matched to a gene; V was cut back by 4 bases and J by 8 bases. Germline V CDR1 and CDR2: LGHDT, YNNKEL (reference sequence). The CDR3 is CASSPYRDREAFF. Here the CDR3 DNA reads TGTGCCAGCAGCCCATACCGGGACAGGGAAGCTTTCTTT.

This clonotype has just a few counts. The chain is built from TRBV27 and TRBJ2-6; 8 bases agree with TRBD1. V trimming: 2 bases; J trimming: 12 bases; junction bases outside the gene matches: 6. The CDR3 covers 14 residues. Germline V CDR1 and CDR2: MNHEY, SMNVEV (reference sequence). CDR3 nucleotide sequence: TGTGCCAGCAGTTTAGACAGGGGCATCCGCGTCCTGACTTTC. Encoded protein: CASSLDRGIRVLTF.

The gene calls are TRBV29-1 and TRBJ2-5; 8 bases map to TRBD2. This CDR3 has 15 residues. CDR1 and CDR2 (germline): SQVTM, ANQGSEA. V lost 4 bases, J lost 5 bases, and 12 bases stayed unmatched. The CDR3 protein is CSVVTAGDPAETQYF. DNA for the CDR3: TGCAGCGTTGTCACAGCGGGGGACCCCGCCGAGACCCAGTACTTC.

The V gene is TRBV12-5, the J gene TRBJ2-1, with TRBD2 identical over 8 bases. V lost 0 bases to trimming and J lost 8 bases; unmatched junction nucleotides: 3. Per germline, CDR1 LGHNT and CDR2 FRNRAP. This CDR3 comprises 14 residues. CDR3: CASGLVQRGYEQFF. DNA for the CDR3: TGTGCTAGTGGTTTGGTACAGCGGGGGTATGAGCAGTTCTTC.

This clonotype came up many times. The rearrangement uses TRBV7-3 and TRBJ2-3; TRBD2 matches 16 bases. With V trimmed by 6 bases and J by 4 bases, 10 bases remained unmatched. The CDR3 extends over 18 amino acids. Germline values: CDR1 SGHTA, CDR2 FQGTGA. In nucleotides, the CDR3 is TGTGCCAGCAGAATCGGGACTAGCGGGGGGGCCAAAGCAGATACGCAGTATTTT. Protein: CASRIGTSGGAKADTQYF.

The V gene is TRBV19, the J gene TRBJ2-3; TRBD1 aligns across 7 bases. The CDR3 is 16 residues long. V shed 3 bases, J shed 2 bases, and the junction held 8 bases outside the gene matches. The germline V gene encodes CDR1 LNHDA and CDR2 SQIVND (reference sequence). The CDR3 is CASSMMTGIFTDTQYF. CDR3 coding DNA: TGTGCCAGTAGTATGATGACAGGGATTTTCACAGATACGCAGTATTTT. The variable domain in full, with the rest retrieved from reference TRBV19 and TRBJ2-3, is DGGITQSPKYLFRKEGQNVTLSCEQNLNHDAMYWYRQDPGQGLRLIYYSQIVNDFQKGDIAEGYSVSREKKESFPLTVTSAQKNPTAFYLCASSMMTGIFTDTQYFGPGTRLTVL.

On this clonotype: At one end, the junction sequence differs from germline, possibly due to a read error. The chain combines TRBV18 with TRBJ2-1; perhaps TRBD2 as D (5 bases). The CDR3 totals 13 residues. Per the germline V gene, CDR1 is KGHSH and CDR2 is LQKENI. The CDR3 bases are TGTGCCAGCTCTCCACTAGGAATGAATGAGCAGTTCTTC. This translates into CASSPLGMNEQFF.

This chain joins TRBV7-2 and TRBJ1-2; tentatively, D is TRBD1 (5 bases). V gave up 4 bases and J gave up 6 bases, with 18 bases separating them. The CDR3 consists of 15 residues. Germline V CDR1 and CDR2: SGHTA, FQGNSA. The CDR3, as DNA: TGTGCCAGCAGCTCGGGACTGGTCGCCGGCAATGGCTACACCTTC. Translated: CASSSGLVAGNGYTF.

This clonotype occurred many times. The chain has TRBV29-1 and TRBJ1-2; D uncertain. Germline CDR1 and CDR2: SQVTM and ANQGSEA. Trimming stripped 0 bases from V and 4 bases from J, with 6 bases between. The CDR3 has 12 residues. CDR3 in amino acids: CSVEDLSYGYTF. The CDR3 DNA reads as TGCAGCGTTGAAGATCTCAGCTATGGCTACACCTTC.

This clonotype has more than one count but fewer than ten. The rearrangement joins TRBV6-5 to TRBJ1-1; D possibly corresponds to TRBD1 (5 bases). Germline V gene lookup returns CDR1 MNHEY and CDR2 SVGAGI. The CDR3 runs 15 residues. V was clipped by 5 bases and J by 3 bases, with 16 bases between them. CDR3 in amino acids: CASSPWVTGDTEAFF. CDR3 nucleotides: TGTGCCAGCAGTCCCTGGGTCACGGGGGACACTGAAGCTTTCTTT.

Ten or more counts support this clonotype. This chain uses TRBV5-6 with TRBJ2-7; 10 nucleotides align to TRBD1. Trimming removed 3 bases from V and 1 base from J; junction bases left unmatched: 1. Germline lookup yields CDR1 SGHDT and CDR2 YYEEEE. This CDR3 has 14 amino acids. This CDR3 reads CASSWDRGSYEQYV. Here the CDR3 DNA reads TGTGCCAGCAGCTGGGACAGGGGTTCCTACGAGCAGTACGTC.

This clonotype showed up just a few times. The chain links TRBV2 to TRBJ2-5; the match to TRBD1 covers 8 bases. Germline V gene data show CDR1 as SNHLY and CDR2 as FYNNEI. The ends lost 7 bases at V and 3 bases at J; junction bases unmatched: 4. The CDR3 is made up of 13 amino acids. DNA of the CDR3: TGTGCCAGCATAGGACAGGGTGAAGAGACCCAGTACTTC. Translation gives CASIGQGEETQYF.

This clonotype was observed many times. CDR3 nucleotides: TGTGCCAGCAGCCGAGCTAGCGGGGGGGCAGCTGAGCAGTTCTTC. It encodes CASSRASGGAAEQFF. This rearrangement joins TRBV7-3 to TRBJ2-1, with TRBD2 matching over 12 bases. V was clipped by 5 bases and J by 9 bases; unmatched bases: 8. This CDR3 is 15 amino acids long. Per the germline V gene, CDR1 is SGHTA and CDR2 is FQGTGA.

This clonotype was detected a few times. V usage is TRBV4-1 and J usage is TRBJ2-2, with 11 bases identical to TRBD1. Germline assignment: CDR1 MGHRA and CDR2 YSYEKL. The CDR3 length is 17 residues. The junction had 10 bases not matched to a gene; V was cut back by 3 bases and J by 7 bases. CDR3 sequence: CASSQWGTGGENGELFF. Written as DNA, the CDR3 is TGCGCCAGCAGCCAGTGGGGGACAGGGGGTGAGAACGGGGAGCTGTTTTTT.

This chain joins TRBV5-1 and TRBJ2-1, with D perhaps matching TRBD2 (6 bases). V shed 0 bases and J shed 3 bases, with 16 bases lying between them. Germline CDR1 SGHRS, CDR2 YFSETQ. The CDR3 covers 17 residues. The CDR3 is CASSLEARSGFYNEQFF. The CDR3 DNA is TGCGCCAGCAGCTTGGAGGCCAGGAGCGGGTTCTACAATGAGCAGTTCTTC.

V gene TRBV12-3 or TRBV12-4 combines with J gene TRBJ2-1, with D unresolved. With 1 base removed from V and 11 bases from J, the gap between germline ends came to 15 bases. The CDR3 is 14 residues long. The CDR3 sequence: CASSLGEGLDQQFF. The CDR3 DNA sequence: TGTGCCAGCAGTTTAGGAGAAGGGTTGGATCAGCAGTTCTTC.

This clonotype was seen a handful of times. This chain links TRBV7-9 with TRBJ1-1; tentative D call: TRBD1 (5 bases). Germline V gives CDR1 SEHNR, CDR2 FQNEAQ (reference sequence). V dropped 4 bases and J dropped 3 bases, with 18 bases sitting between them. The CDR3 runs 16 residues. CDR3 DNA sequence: TGTGCCAGCAGCTCACGCGGTGCGGGGGGGGACACTGAAGCTTTCTTT. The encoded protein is CASSSRGAGGDTEAFF. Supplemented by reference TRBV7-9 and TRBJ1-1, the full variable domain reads DTGVSQNPRHKITKRGQNVTFRCDPISEHNRLYWYRQTLGQGPEFLTYFQNEAQLEKSRLLSDRFSAERPKGSFSTLEIQRTEQGDSAMYLCASSSRGAGGDTEAFFGQGTRLTVV.

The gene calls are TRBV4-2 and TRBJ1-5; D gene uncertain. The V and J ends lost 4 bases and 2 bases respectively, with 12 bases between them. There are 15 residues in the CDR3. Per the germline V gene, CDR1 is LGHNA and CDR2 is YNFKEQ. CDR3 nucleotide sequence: TGTGCCAGCAGCCTCGATGAGAGCGGCAATCAGCCCCAGCATTTT. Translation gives CASSLDESGNQPQHF.

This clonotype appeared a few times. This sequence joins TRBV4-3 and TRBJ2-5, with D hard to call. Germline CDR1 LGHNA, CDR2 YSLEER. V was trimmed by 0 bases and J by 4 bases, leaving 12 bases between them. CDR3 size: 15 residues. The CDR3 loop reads CASSQELDWGETQYF. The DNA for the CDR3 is TGCGCCAGCAGCCAAGAATTAGACTGGGGAGAGACCCAGTACTTC.

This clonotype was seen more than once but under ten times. As DNA, the CDR3 is TGCGCCAGCAGCCACTTCCTGGGACTAGCGGGGGATTTCAATGAGCAGTTCTTC. Protein sequence: CASSHFLGLAGDFNEQFF. This chain joins TRBV4-1 and TRBJ2-1; 14 bases align to TRBD2. The trim removed 3 bases at V and 6 bases at J, leaving 10 bases unmatched. The CDR3 has 18 residues. The germline V gene encodes CDR1 MGHRA and CDR2 YSYEKL.

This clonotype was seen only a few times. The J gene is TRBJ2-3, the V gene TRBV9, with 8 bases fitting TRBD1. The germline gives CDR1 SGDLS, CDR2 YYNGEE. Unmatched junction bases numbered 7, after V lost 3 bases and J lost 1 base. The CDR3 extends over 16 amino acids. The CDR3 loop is CASSAPGQGGTDTQYF. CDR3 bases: TGTGCCAGCAGCGCGCCTGGACAGGGTGGCACAGATACGCAGTATTTT.

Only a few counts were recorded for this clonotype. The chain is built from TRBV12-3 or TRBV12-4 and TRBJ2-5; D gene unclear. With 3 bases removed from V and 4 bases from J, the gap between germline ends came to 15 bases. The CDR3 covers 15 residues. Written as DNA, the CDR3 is TGTGCCAGCAGTTTGTTTGCAGGAATGGGAGAGACCCAGTACTTC. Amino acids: CASSLFAGMGETQYF.

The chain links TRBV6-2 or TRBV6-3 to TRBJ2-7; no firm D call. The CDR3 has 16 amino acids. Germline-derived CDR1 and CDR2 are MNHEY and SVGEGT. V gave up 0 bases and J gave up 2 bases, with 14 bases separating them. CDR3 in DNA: TGTGCCAGCAGTTACTCGATTTTGGACGGCGCCTACGAGCAGTACGTC. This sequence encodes CASSYSILDGAYEQYV.